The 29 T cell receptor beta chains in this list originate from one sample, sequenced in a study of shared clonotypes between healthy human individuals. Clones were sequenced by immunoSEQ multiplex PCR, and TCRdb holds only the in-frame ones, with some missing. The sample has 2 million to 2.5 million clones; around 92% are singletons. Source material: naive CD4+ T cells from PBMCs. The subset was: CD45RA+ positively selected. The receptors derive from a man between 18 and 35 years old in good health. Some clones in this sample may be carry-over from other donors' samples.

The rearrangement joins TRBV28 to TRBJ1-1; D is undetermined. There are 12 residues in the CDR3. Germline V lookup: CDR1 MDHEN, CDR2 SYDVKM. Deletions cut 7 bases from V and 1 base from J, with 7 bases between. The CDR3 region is CASIRPNTEAFF. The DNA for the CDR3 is TGTGCCAGCATCCGCCCGAACACTGAAGCTTTCTTT.

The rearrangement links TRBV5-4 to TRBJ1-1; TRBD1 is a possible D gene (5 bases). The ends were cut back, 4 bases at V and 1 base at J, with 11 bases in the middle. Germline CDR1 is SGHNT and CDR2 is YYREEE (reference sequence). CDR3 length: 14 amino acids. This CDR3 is CASSPGAENTEAFF. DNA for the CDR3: TGTGCCAGCAGCCCCGGGGCAGAGAACACTGAAGCTTTCTTT.

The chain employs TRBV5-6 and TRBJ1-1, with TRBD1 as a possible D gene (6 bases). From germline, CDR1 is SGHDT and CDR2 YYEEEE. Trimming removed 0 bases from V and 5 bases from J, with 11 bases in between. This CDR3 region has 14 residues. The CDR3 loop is CASSLVGRGTEAFF. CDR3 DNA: TGTGCCAGCAGCTTGGTGGGCAGGGGTACTGAAGCTTTCTTT.

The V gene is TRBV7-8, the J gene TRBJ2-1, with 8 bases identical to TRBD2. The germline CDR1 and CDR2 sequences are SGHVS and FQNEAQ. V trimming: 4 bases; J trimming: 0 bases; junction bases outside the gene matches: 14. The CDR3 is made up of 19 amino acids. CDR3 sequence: CASSSRRTSGSSSYNEQFF. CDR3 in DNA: TGTGCCAGCAGCTCAAGACGTACTAGCGGCTCAAGCTCCTACAATGAGCAGTTCTTC.

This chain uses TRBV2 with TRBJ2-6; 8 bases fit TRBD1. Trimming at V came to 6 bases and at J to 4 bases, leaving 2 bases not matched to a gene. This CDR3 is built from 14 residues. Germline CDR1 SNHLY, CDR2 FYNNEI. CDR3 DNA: TGTGCCAGCAGGGACAGGGCGGGGGCCAACGTCCTGACTTTC. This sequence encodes CASRDRAGANVLTF.

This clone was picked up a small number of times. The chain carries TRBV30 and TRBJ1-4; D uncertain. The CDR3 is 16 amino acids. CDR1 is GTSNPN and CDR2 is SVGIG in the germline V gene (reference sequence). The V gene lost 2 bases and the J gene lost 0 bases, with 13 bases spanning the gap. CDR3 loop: CAWSSTTGATNEKLFF. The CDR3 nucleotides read TGTGCCTGGAGTTCCACGACGGGAGCAACTAATGAAAAACTGTTTTTT. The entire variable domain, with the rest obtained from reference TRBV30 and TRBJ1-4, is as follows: SQTIHQWPATLVQPVGSPLSLECTVEGTSNPNLYWYRQAAGRGLQLLFYSVGIGQISSEVPQNLSASRPQDRQFILSSKKLLLSDSGFYLCAWSSTTGATNEKLFFGSGTQLSVL.

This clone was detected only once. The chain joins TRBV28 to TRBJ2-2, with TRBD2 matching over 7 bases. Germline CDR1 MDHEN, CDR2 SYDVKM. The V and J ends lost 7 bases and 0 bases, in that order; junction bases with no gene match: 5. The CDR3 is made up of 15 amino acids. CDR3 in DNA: TGTGCCAGCATTCGAAGCGGGACGAACACCGGGGAGCTGTTTTTT. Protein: CASIRSGTNTGELFF.

The CDR3, as DNA: TGCAGCGCGGGAGGGGCGCCTTACAATGAGCAGTTCTTC. Translated, it gives CSAGGAPYNEQFF. The genes are TRBV29-1 and TRBJ2-1, with 8 positions matching TRBD2. After removal of 7 bases from V and 4 bases from J, the junction contained 6 bases not matched to a gene. The CDR3 totals 13 residues. Germline CDR1 SQVTM, CDR2 ANQGSEA.

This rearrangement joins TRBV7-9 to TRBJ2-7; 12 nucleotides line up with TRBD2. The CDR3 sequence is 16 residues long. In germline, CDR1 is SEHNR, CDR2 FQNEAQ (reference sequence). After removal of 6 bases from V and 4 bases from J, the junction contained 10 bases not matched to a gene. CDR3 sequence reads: CASSSGLAGGRYEQYF. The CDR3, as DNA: TGTGCCAGCAGTTCAGGTCTAGCGGGAGGGCGGTACGAGCAGTACTTC.

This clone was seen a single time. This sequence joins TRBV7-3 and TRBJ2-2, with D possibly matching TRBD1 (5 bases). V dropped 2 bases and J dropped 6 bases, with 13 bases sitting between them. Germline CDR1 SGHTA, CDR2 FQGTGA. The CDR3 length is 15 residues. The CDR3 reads CASSLVRGRAGELFF. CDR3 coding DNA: TGTGCCAGCAGCTTAGTTAGGGGTCGAGCCGGGGAGCTGTTTTTT. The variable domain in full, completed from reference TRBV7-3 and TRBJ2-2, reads GAGVSQTPSNKVTEKGKYVELRCDPISGHTALYWYRQSLGQGPEFLIYFQGTGAADDSGLPNDRFFAVRPEGSVSTLKIQRTERGDSAVYLCASSLVRGRAGELFFGEGSRLTVL.

Here the CDR3 reads CASSRLAGSYNEQFF. The CDR3, as DNA: TGTGCCAGCAGTAGGCTAGCGGGGTCCTACAATGAGCAGTTCTTC. The rearrangement uses TRBV9 and TRBJ2-1, with 9 bases identical to TRBD2. This CDR3 has 15 amino acids. The germline V gene has CDR1 SGDLS and CDR2 YYNGEE. V was pared by 5 bases and J by 1 base, with 4 bases of the junction left unmatched.

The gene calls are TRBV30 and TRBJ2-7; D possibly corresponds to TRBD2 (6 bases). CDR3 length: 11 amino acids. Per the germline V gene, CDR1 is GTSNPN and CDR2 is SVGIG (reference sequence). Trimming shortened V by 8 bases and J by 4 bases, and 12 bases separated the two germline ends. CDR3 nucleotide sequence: TGTGCCGGCGGGGTTGGTTACGAGCAGTACTTC. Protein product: CAGGVGYEQYF.

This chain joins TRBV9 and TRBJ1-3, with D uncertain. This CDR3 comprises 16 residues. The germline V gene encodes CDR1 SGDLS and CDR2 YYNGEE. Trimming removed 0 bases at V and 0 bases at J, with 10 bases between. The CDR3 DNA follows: TGTGCCAGCAGCGTAGCCGCGACATCCTCTGGAAACACCATATATTTT. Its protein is CASSVAATSSGNTIYF.

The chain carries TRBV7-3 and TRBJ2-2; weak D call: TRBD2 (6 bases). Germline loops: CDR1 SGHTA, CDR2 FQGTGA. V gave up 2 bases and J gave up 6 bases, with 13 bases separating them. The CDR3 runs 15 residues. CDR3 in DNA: TGTGCCAGCAGCTTAGATTCCGGGGGTCCCGGGGAGCTGTTTTTT. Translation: CASSLDSGGPGELFF.

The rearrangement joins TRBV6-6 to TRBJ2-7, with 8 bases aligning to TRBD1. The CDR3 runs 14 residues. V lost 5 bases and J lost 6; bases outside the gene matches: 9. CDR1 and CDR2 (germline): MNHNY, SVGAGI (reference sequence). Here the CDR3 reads CASSPTGAPLEQYF. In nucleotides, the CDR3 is TGTGCCAGCAGTCCGACAGGGGCCCCCCTCGAGCAGTACTTC.

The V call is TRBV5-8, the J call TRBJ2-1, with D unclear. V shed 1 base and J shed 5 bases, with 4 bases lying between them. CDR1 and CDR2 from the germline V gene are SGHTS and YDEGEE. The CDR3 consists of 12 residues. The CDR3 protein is CASSLTDNEQFF. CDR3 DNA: TGTGCCAGCAGCTTGACAGACAATGAGCAGTTCTTC.

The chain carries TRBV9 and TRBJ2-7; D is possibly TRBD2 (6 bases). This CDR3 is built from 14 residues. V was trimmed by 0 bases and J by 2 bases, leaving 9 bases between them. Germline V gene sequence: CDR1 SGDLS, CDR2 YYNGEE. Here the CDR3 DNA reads TGTGCCAGCAGCGTAGCAGGGAGGCCCTACGAGCAGTACTTC. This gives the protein CASSVAGRPYEQYF. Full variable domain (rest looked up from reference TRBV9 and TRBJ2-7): DSGVTQTPKHLITATGQRVTLRCSPRSGDLSVYWYQQSLDQGLQFLIQYYNGEERAKGNILERFSAQQFPDLHSELNLSSLELGDSALYFCASSVAGRPYEQYFGPGTRLTVT.

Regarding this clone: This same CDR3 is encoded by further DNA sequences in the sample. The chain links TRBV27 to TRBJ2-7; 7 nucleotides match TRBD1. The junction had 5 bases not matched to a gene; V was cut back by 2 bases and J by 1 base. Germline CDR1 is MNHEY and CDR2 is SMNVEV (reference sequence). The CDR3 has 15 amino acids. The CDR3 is CASSLIAGGSYEQYF. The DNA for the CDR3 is TGTGCCAGCAGTTTAATTGCAGGGGGATCCTACGAGCAGTACTTC.

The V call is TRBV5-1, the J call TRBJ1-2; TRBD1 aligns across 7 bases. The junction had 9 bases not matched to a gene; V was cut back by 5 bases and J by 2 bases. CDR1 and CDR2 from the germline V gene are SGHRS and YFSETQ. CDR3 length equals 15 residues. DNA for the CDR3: TGCGCCAGCAGTACCGGGACAGACAGCAACTATGGCTACACCTTC. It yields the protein CASSTGTDSNYGYTF.

The CDR3 nucleotides are TGTGCCAGCGTCAAATACACTGAAGCTTTCTTT. The encoded protein is CASVKYTEAFF. The chain is built from TRBV6-5 and TRBJ1-1, with D uncertain. This CDR3 comprises 11 residues. Germline CDR1 MNHEY, CDR2 SVGAGI. Trimming pared 8 bases from V and 3 bases from J, leaving 7 bases between.

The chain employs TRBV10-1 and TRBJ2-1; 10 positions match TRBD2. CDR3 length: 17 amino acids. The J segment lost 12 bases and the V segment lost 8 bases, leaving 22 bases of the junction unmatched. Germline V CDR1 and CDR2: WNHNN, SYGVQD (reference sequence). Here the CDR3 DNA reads TGCGCCAGCCAGATGGGCCTAAACGCGCTAGCGGGAGAACGGCAGTTCTTC. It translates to CASQMGLNALAGERQFF.

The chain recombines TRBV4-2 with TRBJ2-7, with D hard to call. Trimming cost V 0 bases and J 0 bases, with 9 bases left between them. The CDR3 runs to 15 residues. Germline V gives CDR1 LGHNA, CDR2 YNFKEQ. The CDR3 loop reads CASSQEFVSSYEQYF. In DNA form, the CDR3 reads TGTGCCAGCAGCCAAGAATTTGTCTCCTCCTACGAGCAGTACTTC.

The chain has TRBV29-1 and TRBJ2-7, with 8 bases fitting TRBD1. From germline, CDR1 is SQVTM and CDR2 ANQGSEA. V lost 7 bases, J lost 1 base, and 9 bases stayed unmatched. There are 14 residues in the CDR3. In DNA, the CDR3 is TGCAGCGCAAAACCCTGGACAGGGTCCTACGAGCAGTACTTC. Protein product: CSAKPWTGSYEQYF.

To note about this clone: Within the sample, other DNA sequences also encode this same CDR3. CDR3 coding DNA: TGTGCCACCAGCAGAGGGGGGGACGGCTACGAGCAGTACTTC. It yields the protein CATSRGGDGYEQYF. This sequence joins TRBV15 and TRBJ2-7; possibly TRBD2 for D (6 bases). Trimming pared 1 base from V and 3 bases from J, leaving 10 bases between. The CDR3 is 14 amino acids. Germline loops: CDR1 LNHNV, CDR2 YYDKDF (reference sequence).

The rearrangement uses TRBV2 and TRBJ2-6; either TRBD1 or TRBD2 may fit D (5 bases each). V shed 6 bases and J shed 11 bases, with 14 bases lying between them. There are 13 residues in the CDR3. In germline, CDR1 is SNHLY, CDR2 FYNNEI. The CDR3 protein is CASRGTYVDVLTF. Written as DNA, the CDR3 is TGTGCCAGCAGAGGGACCTACGTCGACGTCCTGACTTTC. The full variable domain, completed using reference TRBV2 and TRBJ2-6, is EPEVTQTPSHQVTQMGQEVILRCVPISNHLYFYWYRQILGQKVEFLVSFYNNEISEKSEIFDDQFSVERPDGSNFTLKIRSTKLEDSAMYFCASRGTYVDVLTFGAGSRLTVL.

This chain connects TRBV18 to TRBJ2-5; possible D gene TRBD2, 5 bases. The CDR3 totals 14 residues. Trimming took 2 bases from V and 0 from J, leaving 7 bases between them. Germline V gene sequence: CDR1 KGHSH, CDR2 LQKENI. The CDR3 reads CASSPSGDQETQYF. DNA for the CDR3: TGTGCCAGCTCACCATCCGGGGACCAAGAGACCCAGTACTTC.

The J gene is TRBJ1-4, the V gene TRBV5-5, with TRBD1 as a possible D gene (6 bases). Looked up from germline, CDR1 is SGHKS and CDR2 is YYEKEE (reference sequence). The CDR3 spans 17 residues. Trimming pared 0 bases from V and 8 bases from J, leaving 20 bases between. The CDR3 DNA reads TGTGCCAGCAGCTTGGTAGTGGGGGCCCTTAGCGGGGAAAAACTGTTTTTT. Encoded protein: CASSLVVGALSGEKLFF. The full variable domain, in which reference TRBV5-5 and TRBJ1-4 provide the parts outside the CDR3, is DAGVTQSPTHLIKTRGQQVTLRCSPISGHKSVSWYQQVLGQGPQFIFQYYEKEERGRGNFPDRFSARQFPNYSSELNVNALLLGDSALYLCASSLVVGALSGEKLFFGSGTQLSVL.

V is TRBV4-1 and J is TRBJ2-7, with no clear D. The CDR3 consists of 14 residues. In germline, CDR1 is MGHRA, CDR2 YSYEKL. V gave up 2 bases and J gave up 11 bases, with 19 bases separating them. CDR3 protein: CASSQNDQTPREYF. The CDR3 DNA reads TGCGCCAGCAGCCAAAACGATCAGACCCCACGTGAGTACTTC.

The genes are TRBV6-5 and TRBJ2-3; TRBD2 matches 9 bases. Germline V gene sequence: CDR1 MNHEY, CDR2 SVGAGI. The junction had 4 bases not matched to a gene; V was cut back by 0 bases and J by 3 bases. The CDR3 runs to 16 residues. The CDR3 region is CASSYSRREGTDTQYF. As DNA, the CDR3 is TGTGCCAGCAGTTACTCGAGGCGGGAGGGAACAGATACGCAGTATTTT.